The subject of this entry is one TCR beta chain. Data came from immunoSEQ multiplex PCR; TCRdb stores just in-frame clones and leaves some out. The repertoire holds about 80,000 clones, 94% seen once, with about 0.99% in the top ten. This CDR3 region has 15 residues. Deletions cut 3 bases from V and 2 bases from J, with 8 bases between. CDR1 and CDR2 (germline): MDHEN, SYDVKM. This entry belongs to a study of T cell changes during pregnancy in multiple sclerosis. Sequencing used peripheral blood, obtained in the second trimester of pregnancy. This sequence originates from a female donor in good health, enrolled as a control in a pregnancy study. The chain combines TRBV28 with TRBJ2-6, with D hard to call. CDR3 sequence: CASSFEATGANVLTF. The CDR3 region has the DNA TGTGCCAGCAGTTTTGAGGCAACTGGGGCCAACGTCCTGACTTTC.